A single T cell receptor (beta chain) is shown here with its context. Its antigen is currently unknown. This sample was taken from a study of cytomegalovirus exposure and HLA in healthy donors. 13 Jbeta primers and 60 Vbeta primers were used for the PCR. Per the authors' pipeline: Later work found tens of millions of unique TCR beta chains, with about 10 million shared. The protocol was immunoSEQ multiplex PCR, while the TCRdb copy is restricted to in-frame clones and leaves out a portion. V, J and clone size derive from that table, while D and trimming were established from the DNA sequence. The sample lists approximately 150,000 clones; over 70% were seen once. Whole-study results and caveats: Investigators reported 164 TCR beta chains as tied to cytomegalovirus. It was reported in a later analysis that an Asian-associated ancestry cluster showed fewer N-insertions than the approximately 700-donor mean.

There are 15 residues in the CDR3. Trimming removed 2 bases from V and 7 bases from J; junction bases left unmatched: 10. The V gene's germline CDR1 is SGHTS and CDR2 YDEGEE. This sequence was found in a man younger than 40 in good health and CMV-seropositive. Sequences were obtained from PBMCs. The rearrangement joins TRBV5-8 to TRBJ1-2; 8 bases map to TRBD1. CDR3 loop: CASSFRQGSRSGYTF. DNA of the CDR3: TGTGCCAGCAGCTTTCGACAGGGGAGTAGGAGTGGCTACACCTTC.